The clone carrying this T cell receptor beta chain has a handful of counts. Generated by immunoSEQ multiplex PCR, the TCRdb table keeps only in-frame clones and is missing some. The table has more than 200,000 clones, approximately 78% seen once; the top ten hold under 8.5%. Enrolled during active infection, Seattle patients were then followed longitudinally. The data stem from a study of blood T cell repertoires in COVID-19. At the level of the study: PBMCs, B-cell-depleted T cells, or T cells provided the cDNA or gDNA that made up the material.

There are 11 residues in the CDR3. V was clipped by 3 bases and J by 12 bases, with 12 bases between them. Germline CDR1 reads LGHDT; CDR2 reads YNNKEL (reference sequence). Material: peripheral blood. This sequence joins TRBV3-1 (or the pseudogene TRBV3-2) and TRBJ2-7, with D possibly matching TRBD2 (5 bases). The TCR sequence derives from a woman older than 75 with COVID-19, enrolled during active disease. The CDR3 region is CASSHGLLGYF. CDR3 coding DNA: TGTGCCAGCAGCCATGGACTCCTTGGGTACTTC.